Detailed here is one T cell receptor beta chain. This clonotype occurred a few times. Its antigen target is currently unknown. Base qualities were left out, and no much larger clone turns up one base away. cDNA was synthesized by template-switch 5'RACE using a primer carrying a 10-nucleotide random unique molecular identifier by which each TCR transcript was tagged. Every sequencing run yielded over 190 million TCR-beta sequences covering 15-18 subjects. The RNeasy kit was used to extract total RNA. Using the KAPA Real-time Library Amplification kit, TCR-beta VDJ regions were amplified with primers for the TCR constant region and the 5'RACE anchor. Sample indexes and Illumina adaptors were added in a first PCR, and a second PCR then increased library yield. After Ampure bead purification, the TCR product of roughly 650 bp was size-selected on a 2% E-gel SizeSelection system. Library quality was checked on a Bioanalyzer, concentration was measured with Qubit, and libraries were quantified with the Kapa Library Quantification kit before pooling. An Illumina HiSeq 2500 sequenced the libraries paired-end 2 x 150 bp. To increase sequence diversity, about 25-31% phiX was spiked into each library pool. On the authors' methods: The UMI-based MiGEC pipeline processed quality-filtered reads and removed over 85% of raw TCR sequences during error correction. VDJ genes were aligned to IMGT germline references, and each clonotype was defined by a unique CDR3 amino acid sequence together with V-J genes. VDJtools evaluated clonal expansion, Shannon diversity and CDR3 relatedness (CalcPairwiseDistances, ClusterSamples); CLCbio workbench built phylogenetic trees. Expanded clones were defined as having at least 8 unique UMIs, based on coefficient-of-variation modelling across technical triplicates. The raw public data were reprocessed by TCRdb itself: fastp quality trimming at Q25, MiXCR clonotype calling, in-frame beta chains only. All rows with the same CDR3 protein become a single entry with the most common DNA and genes. The V and J calls come from TCRdb's annotation, not from the publication. The sample table shows 55,000 to 65,000 distinct CDR3 sequences, and around 10% are seen once. The top ten clones comprise about 12% of the sample.

This entry is derived from a study of neurological immune-mediated disorders (dated by TCRdb to the late 2010s). Regarding the complete study: The study compared peripheral blood TCR-beta repertoires of HTLV-I-associated myelopathy (HAM/TSP) patients, multiple sclerosis patients and healthy controls using UMI-based sequencing. Of the 70 or so subjects in the cohort, around 15 were HAM/TSP patients, around 34 were multiple sclerosis patients, and about 20 were healthy controls. Longitudinal HAM/TSP and healthy donors had 3 time-points each (3-40 month intervals). The roughly 99 TCR-beta libraries covered PBMC samples along with longitudinal samples, technical triplicates, and paired sorted CD4+ and CD8+ T-cell subsets. The paper as a whole reports these results and caveats: Expanded clones from different subjects shared no identical CDR3 amino acid sequences, which suggests that TCR-beta repertoires were private in all groups. TCR clonal expansion was greatest in HAM/TSP patients and smallest in MS patients, who ranked below even healthy controls.

The sample's time point label, decoded: longitudinal time-point 2. Blood bank volunteers in Maryland, USA served as the healthy controls. For the unsorted PBMC libraries, 2 million PBMCs were stored in RNAlater at -80 degrees C until RNA extraction and were used to generate the libraries. Peripheral blood was subjected to Ficoll-Hypaque density gradient centrifugation to isolate PBMCs, which were then cryopreserved in liquid nitrogen. CDR3 length: 15 amino acids, cysteine to phenylalanine. Just the 45-base CDR3 DNA is kept, in frame starting at base 1. Between the V and J ends, shortened by 7 bases and 0 bases respectively, the junction contains 13 bases.

This clonotype was sampled from a man aged 30 to 39 in good health. The sequence is built from TRBV12-3 or TRBV12-4 and TRBJ1-5, with the D segment identity uncertain. The sample consisted of PBMCs. This receptor has the CDR3 CASILDGISNQPQHF. The DNA is TGTGCCAGCATTCTGGACGGAATTAGCAATCAGCCCCAGCATTTT.